This T cell receptor (beta chain) is drawn from a study of blood T cell repertoires in COVID-19 (dated by TCRdb to 2018 to 2020). With regard to the full study: The collaborator samples originated in the United States, Italy and Spain and spanned the acute and convalescent phases of COVID-19. Deeply sampled blood TCRbeta repertoires from subjects exposed to, actively infected with, or recovered from COVID-19 were included in the dataset. Nearly every sample came with metadata listing a de-identified subject ID, COVID-19 status, age in years and sex. The samples were drawn from two sources: the first 160 participants of the ongoing ImmuneRACE study, and over 1,000 subjects contributed by 6 global collaborators. A freely available public database, intended as a resource for researchers studying the immune response to SARS-CoV-2, is where the repertoires were released. The prospective study material was composed of cDNA or gDNA derived from T cells, B-cell-depleted T cells, or PBMCs. HLA class I and class II types, where available, came from metadata supplied by the sample provider rather than from assay-based typing. On the study overall, not on this receptor specifically: Clinical and demographic metadata were provided uncurated, with the amount varying by source and participant.

Only one count was recorded for this clone. Its antigen is currently not known. Qualities for individual bases were not recorded, and no much larger clone is one base off. Collaborating institutions collected whole blood in K2EDTA tubes following their own protocols. For TCRbeta analysis, collaborators shipped samples as frozen whole blood, isolated PBMCs, or DNA extracted from either of those sample types. TCRbeta CDR3 regions were amplified from genomic DNA by means of the immunoSEQ Assay, a bias-controlled multiplex PCR. The published analysis was carried out like this. Nucleated cell counts per sample were estimated from amplification of reference gene primers within the assay. To quantify the absolute abundance of each unique TCRbeta CDR3 rearrangement, sequence reads were collapsed and filtered. For each sample, productive Simpson clonality was calculated by taking the square root of Simpson's diversity index across productive rearrangements. TCRdb took over this immuneACCESS table, retaining in-frame rearrangements with V and J assigned. Such tables are incomplete; in checked studies, under half of the missing clones stem from an unresolved V gene, and the remainder is unexplained. That table is the source of V, J and clone size, and D and trimming were worked out from the DNA. The sample profile shows about 82,000 clones; 81% of them were found once. The biggest ten clones account for 44% of the sample.

Based on the germline V gene, the CDR1 and CDR2 sequences are SQVTM and ANQGSEA. V ends up 4 bases short and J 3 bases short, with an unmatched junction base count of 5. From the cysteine up to the phenylalanine, the CDR3 has a length of 14 residues. The DNA shown is the 42-base CDR3, in frame from base 1. The sequence joins TRBV29-1 to TRBJ2-5; the junction holds 10 bases that match TRBD2. The TCR comes from a man older than 75 with acute or convalescent COVID-19. Sequencing was done on a sample of peripheral blood. The DNA sequence reads TGCAGCGTTGTATTGCTAGCGGGAGAAGAGACCCAGTACTTC. It specifies CSVVLLAGEETQYF.